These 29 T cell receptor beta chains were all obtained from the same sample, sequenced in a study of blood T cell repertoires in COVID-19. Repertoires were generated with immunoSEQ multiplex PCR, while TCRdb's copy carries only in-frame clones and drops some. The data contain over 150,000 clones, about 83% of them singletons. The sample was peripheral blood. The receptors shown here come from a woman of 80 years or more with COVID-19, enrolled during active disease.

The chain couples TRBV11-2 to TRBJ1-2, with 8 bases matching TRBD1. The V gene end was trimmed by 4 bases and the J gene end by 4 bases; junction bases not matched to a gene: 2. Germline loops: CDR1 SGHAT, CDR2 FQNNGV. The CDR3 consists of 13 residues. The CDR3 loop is CASSSGQGYGYTF. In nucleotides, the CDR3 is TGTGCCAGCAGCTCCGGACAGGGCTATGGCTACACCTTC.

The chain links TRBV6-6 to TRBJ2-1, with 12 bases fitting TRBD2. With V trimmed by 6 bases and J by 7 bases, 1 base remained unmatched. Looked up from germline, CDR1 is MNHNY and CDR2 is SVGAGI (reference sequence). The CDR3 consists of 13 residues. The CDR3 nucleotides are TGTGCCAGCAGGACTAGCGGGGGAAATGAGCAGTTCTTC. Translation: CASRTSGGNEQFF.

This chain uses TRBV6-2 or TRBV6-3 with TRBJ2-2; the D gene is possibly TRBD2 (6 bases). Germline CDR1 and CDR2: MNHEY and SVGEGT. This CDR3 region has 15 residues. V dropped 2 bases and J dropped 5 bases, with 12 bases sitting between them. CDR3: CASSYLGTHTGELFF. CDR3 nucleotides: TGTGCCAGCAGTTACCTCGGGACTCATACCGGGGAGCTGTTTTTT.

The CDR3 DNA reads TGTGCCAGCAGGGACAGGACGGGCATAGGCACTGAAGCTTTCTTT. It encodes CASRDRTGIGTEAFF. The chain employs TRBV6-6 and TRBJ1-1; 7 positions agree with TRBD1. This CDR3 has 15 residues. The trim removed 6 bases at V and 4 bases at J, leaving 11 bases unmatched. Germline V gene sequence: CDR1 MNHNY, CDR2 SVGAGI (reference sequence).

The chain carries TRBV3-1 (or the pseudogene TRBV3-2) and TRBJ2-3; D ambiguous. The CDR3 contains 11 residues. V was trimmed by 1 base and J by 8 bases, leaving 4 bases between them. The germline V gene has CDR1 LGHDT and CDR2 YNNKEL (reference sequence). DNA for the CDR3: TGTGCCAGCAGCCAAGTGAGTACGCAGTATTTT. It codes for CASSQVSTQYF.

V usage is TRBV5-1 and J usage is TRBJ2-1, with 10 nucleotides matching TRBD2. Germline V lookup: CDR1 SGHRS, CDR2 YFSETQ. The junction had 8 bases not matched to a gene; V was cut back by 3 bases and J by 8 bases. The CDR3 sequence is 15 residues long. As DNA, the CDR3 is TGCGCCAGCAGCTCCTATCAAAGCGGGAGGGATGAGCAGTTCTTC. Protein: CASSSYQSGRDEQFF. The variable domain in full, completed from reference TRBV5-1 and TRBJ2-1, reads KAGVTQTPRYLIKTRGQQVTLSCSPISGHRSVSWYQQTPGQGLQFLFEYFSETQRNKGNFPGRFSGRQFSNSRSEMNVSTLELGDSALYLCASSSYQSGRDEQFFGPGTRLTVL.

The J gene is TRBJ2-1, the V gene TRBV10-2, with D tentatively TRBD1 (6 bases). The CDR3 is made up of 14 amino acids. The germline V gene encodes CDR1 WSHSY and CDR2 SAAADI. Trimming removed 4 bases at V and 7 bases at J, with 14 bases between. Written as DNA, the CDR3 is TGCGCCAGCAGTGGGGGGCTCGAGGAGAATGAGCAGTTCTTC. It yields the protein CASSGGLEENEQFF.

The CDR3 sequence: CASSQVQGEKLFF. The CDR3 coding sequence is TGTGCCAGCAGCCAAGTTCAGGGAGAAAAACTGTTTTTT. The chain uses TRBV3-1 (or the pseudogene TRBV3-2) and TRBJ1-4; TRBD1 might be the D (5 bases). In germline, CDR1 is LGHDT, CDR2 YNNKEL (reference sequence). The CDR3 has 13 amino acids. Between the trimmed V and J ends, which lost 1 base and 8 bases, there was a span of 8 bases.

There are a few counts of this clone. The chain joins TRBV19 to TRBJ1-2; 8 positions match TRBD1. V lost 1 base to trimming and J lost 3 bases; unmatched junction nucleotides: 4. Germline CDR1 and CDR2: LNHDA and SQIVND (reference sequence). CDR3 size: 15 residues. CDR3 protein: CASSIAATGDYGYTF. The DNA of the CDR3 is TGTGCCAGTAGTATAGCGGCGACAGGGGACTATGGCTACACCTTC.

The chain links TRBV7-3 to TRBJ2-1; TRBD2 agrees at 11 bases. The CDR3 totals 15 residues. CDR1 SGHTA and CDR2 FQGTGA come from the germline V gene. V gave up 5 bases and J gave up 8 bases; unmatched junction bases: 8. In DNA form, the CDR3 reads TGTGCCAGCAGCGTGACTAGCGGGATTGGCTATGAGCAGTTCTTC. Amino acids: CASSVTSGIGYEQFF. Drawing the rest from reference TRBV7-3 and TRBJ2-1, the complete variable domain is GAGVSQTPSNKVTEKGKYVELRCDPISGHTALYWYRQSLGQGPEFLIYFQGTGAADDSGLPNDRFFAVRPEGSVSTLKIQRTERGDSAVYLCASSVTSGIGYEQFFGPGTRLTVL.

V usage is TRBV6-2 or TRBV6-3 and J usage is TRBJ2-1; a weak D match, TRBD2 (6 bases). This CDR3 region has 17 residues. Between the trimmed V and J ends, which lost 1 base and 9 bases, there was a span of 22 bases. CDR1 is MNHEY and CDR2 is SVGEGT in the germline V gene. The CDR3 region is CASSYFQGGRGLGEQFF. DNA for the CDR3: TGTGCCAGCAGTTACTTCCAGGGAGGAAGGGGCTTGGGTGAGCAGTTCTTC.

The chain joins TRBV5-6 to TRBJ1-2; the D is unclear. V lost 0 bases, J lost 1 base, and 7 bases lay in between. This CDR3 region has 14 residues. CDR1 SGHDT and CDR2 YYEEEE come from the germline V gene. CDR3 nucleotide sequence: TGTGCCAGCAGCTTGGGAGGTTTTAACTATGGCTACACCTTC. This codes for CASSLGGFNYGYTF.

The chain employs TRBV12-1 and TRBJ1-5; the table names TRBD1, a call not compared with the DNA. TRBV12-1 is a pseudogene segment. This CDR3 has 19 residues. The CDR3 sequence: CASSLTAQTGTEFGQPQHF. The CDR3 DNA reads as TGTGCCAGCAGCCTAACAGCTCAGACCGGGACAGAATTCGGTCAGCCCCAGCATTTT.

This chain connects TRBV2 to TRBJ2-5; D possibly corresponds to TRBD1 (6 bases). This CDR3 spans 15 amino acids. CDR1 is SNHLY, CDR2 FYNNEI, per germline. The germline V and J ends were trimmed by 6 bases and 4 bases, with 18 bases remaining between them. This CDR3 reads CASSFLFGQPETQYF. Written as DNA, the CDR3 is TGTGCCAGCAGCTTCCTTTTCGGACAGCCAGAGACCCAGTACTTC.

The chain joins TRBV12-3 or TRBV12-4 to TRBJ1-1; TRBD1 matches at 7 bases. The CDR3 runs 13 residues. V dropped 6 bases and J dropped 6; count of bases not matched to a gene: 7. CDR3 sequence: CASSPTGTSEAFF. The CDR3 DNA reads TGTGCCAGCAGCCCGACAGGGACTTCTGAAGCTTTCTTT.

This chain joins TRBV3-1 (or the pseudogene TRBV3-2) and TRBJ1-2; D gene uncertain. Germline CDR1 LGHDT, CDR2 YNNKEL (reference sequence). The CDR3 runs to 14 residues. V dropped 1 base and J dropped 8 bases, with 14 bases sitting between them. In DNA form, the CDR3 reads TGTGCCAGCAGCCAAGGGGCGGGTTTGAGGGGCTACACCTTC. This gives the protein CASSQGAGLRGYTF.

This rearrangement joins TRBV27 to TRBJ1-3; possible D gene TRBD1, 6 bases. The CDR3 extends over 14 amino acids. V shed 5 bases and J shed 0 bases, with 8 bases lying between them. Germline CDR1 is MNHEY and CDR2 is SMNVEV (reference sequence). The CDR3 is CASSPRGSGNTIYF. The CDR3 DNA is TGTGCCAGCAGTCCCAGGGGCTCTGGAAACACCATATATTTT.

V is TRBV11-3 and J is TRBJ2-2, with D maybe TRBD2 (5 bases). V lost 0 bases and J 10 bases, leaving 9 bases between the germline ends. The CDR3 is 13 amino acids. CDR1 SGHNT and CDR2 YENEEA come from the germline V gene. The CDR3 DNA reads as TGTGCCAGCAGCTTAGATCACGGGGAGGAGCTGTTTTTT. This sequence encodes CASSLDHGEELFF.

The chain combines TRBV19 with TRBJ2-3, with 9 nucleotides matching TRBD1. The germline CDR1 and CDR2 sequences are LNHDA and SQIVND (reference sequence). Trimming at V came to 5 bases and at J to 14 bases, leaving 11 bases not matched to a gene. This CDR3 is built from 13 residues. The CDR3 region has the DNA TGTGCCAGTAGTCCCGCCACAGGGGGCGTTTGGTATTTT. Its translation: CASSPATGGVWYF.

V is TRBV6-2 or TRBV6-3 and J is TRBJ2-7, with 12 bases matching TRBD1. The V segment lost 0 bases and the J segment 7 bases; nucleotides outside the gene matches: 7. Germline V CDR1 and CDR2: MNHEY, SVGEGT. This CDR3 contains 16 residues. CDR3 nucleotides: TGTGCCAGCAGTTACTCACCGGGACAGGGGGCGGAGGAGCAGTACTTC. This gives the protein CASSYSPGQGAEEQYF.

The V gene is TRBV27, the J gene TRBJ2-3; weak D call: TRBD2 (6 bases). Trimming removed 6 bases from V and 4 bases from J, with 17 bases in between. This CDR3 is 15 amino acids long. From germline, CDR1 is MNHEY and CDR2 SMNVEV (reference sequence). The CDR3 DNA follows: TGTGCCAGCAGGGGACTCAGGGTCTTGGCAGATACGCAGTATTTT. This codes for CASRGLRVLADTQYF.

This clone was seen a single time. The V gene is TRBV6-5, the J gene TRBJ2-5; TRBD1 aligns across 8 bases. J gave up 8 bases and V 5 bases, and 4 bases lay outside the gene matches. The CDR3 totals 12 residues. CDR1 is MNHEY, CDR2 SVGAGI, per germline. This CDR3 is CASSITGGTQYF. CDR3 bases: TGTGCCAGCAGTATAACAGGGGGAACCCAGTACTTC.

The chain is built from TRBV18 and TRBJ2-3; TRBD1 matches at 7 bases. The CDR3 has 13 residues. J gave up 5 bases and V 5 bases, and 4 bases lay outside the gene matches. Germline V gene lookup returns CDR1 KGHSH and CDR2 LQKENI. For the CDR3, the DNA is TGTGCCAGCTCAAACAACAGGGGAGATACGCAGTATTTT. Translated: CASSNNRGDTQYF.

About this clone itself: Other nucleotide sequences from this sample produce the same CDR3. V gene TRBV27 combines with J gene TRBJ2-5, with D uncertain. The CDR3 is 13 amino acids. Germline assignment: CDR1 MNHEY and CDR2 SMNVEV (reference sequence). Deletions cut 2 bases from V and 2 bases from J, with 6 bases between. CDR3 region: CASSLRRQETQYF. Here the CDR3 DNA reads TGTGCCAGCAGTTTACGGAGACAAGAGACCCAGTACTTC.

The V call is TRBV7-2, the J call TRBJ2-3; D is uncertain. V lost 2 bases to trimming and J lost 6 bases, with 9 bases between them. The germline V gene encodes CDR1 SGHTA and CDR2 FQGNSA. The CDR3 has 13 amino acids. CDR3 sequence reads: CASSLIYGDTQYF. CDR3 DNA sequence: TGTGCCAGCAGCTTAATTTACGGGGATACGCAGTATTTT.

CDR3 DNA: TGTGCCAGCAGCGTAGCTGTGGGGGCGGCTGAAGCTTTCTTT. This sequence encodes CASSVAVGAAEAFF. The gene calls are TRBV9 and TRBJ1-1; maybe TRBD1 (6 bases). Deletions cut 0 bases from V and 6 bases from J, with 12 bases between. The germline CDR1 and CDR2 sequences are SGDLS and YYNGEE. The CDR3 is 14 residues long. The variable domain in full, with the rest retrieved from reference TRBV9 and TRBJ1-1, is DSGVTQTPKHLITATGQRVTLRCSPRSGDLSVYWYQQSLDQGLQFLIQYYNGEERAKGNILERFSAQQFPDLHSELNLSSLELGDSALYFCASSVAVGAAEAFFGQGTRLTVV.

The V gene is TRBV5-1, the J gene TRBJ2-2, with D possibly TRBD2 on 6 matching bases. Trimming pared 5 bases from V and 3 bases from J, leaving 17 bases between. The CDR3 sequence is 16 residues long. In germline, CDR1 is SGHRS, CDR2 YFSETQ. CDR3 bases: TGCGCCAGCAGGGACCTTGGAGGGCAGGACACCGGGGAGCTGTTTTTT. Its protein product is CASRDLGGQDTGELFF.

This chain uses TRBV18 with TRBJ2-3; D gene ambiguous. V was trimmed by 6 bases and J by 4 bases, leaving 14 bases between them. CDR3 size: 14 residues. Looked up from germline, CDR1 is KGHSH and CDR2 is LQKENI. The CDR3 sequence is CASSLSRVADTQYF. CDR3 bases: TGTGCCAGCTCCCTGAGCCGAGTAGCAGATACGCAGTATTTT.

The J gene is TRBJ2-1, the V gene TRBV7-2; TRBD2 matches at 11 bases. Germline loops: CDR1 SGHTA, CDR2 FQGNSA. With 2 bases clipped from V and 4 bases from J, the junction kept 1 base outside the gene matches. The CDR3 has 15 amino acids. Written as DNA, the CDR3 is TGTGCCAGCAGCTTACTAGCGGGGGGTTACAATGAGCAGTTCTTC. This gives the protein CASSLLAGGYNEQFF.